This T cell receptor beta chain was recorded in a study of cytomegalovirus exposure and HLA in healthy donors. General study findings and limits: In an earlier analysis, in approximately 630 donors, most V segments appeared productive either ~90% or ~30% of the time. Three chains tied to CMV proved CMV antigen-specific in vitro. Using a false discovery rate of 0.05, a later analysis showed that about 16,000 TCR beta sequences were associated with HLA alleles.

A note on this clone: Its antigen remains unidentified.

Germline CDR1 reads MNHEY; CDR2 reads SVGAGI. Trimming pared 9 bases from V and 5 bases from J, leaving 16 bases between. CDR3 length: 13 amino acids. 60 Vbeta and 13 Jbeta primers were used in PCR. Libraries were prepared by immunoSEQ multiplex PCR; TCRdb keeps only in-frame clonotypes and omits some of them. The sample includes 150,000 to 200,000 clones, 65% to 80% of them seen just once. The sequencing sample was made of PBMCs. The chain uses TRBV6-5 and TRBJ1-2; perhaps TRBD1 as D (6 bases). The clonotype comes from a woman under 40 in good health and CMV-seropositive. For the CDR3, the DNA is TGTGCCAGTTCTACAGGGCTCGAGTATGGCTACACCTTC. Amino acid sequence: CASSTGLEYGYTF.